This TCR beta chain was retrieved from a study of identical twins. V trimming: 3 bases; J trimming: 2 bases; junction bases outside the gene matches: 10. This CDR3 has 17 amino acids. TCRdb analysed the 5' RACE reads with MiXCR anew, one entry per CDR3 protein. Of some 690,000 distinct CDR3 sequences in the sample, 21% are singletons; the top ten hold roughly 4%. In addition, the sample was reused for a study of T cells expressing NK-cell markers.

The sequence derives from a woman younger than 30 in good health. V usage is TRBV12-3 or TRBV12-4 and J usage is TRBJ2-5, with 9 bases identical to TRBD1. The sample comprised PBMCs. This CDR3 reads CASSFEPPGTGQETQYF. CDR3 nucleotides: TGTGCCAGCAGTTTTGAGCCCCCGGGGACAGGGCAAGAGACCCAGTACTTC.